The 3 T cell receptor beta chains below all came from one sample that was sequenced in a study of T cell changes during pregnancy in multiple sclerosis. The data were produced by immunoSEQ multiplex PCR, yet TCRdb's version contains in-frame clones alone and is incomplete. The top ten clones hold under 3% of a sample with more than 65,000 clones, about 89% of them seen once. The sequencing here drew on peripheral blood, taken in the first trimester of pregnancy. These TCRs come from a female donor with multiple sclerosis, enrolled in a pregnancy study.

This chain links TRBV18 with TRBJ2-3; no reliable D call. Looked up from germline, CDR1 is KGHSH and CDR2 is LQKENI. The CDR3 has 13 amino acids. V was trimmed by 2 bases and J by 2 bases, leaving 5 bases between them. The CDR3 DNA follows: TGTGCCAGCTCACCAGGCCTCACAGATACGCAGTATTTT. This encodes CASSPGLTDTQYF.

The J gene is TRBJ2-7, the V gene TRBV7-9; 8 positions agree with TRBD1. V dropped 3 bases and J dropped 1; count of bases not matched to a gene: 11. CDR3 size: 17 residues. Per germline, CDR1 SEHNR and CDR2 FQNEAQ (reference sequence). CDR3 sequence (DNA): TGTGCCAGCAGCTTTCTAGGCCTGGGGGACAGGTCCTACGAGCAGTACTTC. Translated: CASSFLGLGDRSYEQYF.

The rearrangement uses TRBV7-8 and TRBJ2-5; 9 bases fit TRBD2. This CDR3 has 14 residues. Trimming took 2 bases from V and 5 from J; bases not matched to a gene: 3. The V gene's germline CDR1 is SGHVS and CDR2 FQNEAQ. CDR3 loop: CASSLITSGETQYF. CDR3 bases: TGTGCCAGCAGCTTAATCACTAGCGGGGAGACCCAGTACTTC.